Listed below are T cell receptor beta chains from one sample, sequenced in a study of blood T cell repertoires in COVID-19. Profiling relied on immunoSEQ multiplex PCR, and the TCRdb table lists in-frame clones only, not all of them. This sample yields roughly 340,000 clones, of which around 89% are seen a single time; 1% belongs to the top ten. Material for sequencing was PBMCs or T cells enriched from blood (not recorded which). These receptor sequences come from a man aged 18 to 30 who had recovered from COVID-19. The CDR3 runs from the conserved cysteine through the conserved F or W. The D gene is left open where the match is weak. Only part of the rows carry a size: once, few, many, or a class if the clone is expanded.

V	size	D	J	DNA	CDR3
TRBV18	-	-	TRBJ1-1	TGTGCCAGCTCACCGCAACAGGGAGATAACACTGAAGCTTTCTTT	CASSPQQGDNTEAFF
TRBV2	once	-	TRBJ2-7	TGTGCCAGCAGCACGGGATTCACGTCCGAGCAGTACTTC	CASSTGFTSEQYF
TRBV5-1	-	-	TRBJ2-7	TGCGCCAGCAGCCCGGTTGTTAGCGACGAGCAGTACTTC	CASSPVVSDEQYF
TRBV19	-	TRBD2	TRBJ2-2	TGTGCCAGCGAAGCGGGAGTCTACACCGGGGAGCTGTTTTTT	CASEAGVYTGELFF
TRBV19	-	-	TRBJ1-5	TGTGCCAGCTCACAGGAGTTTCGTAGCAATCAGCCCCAGCATTTT	CASSQEFRSNQPQHF
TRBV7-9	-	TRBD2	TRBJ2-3	TGTGCCAGCAGCCAGGGACTAGCGGGAAGTGCAGATACGCAGTATTTT	CASSQGLAGSADTQYF
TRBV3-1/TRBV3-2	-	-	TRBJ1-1	TGTGCCAGCAGCCAGGGCGAGATGAACACTGAAGCTTTCTTT	CASSQGEMNTEAFF
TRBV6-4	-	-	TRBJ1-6	TGTGCCAGCAGTGACTCCGGGACAACGAATTCACCCCTCCACTTT	CASSDSGTTNSPLHF
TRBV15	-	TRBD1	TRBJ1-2	TGTGCCACCAGCAGAAGAGACAGGGGGACTTATGGCTACACCTTC	CATSRRDRGTYGYTF
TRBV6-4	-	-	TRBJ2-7	TGTGCCAGCAGTGCTGAGGGCGGCTCCTACGAGCAGTACTTC	CASSAEGGSYEQYF
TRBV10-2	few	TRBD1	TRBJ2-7	TGCGCCAGCAGTGAGTACGGGACAGGGACCTACGAGCAGTACTTC	CASSEYGTGTYEQYF
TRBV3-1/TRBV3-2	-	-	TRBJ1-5	TGTGCCAGCAGCCAAGATACCTTCGGGCAGCCCCAGCATTTT	CASSQDTFGQPQHF
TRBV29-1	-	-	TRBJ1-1	TGCAGCGTTGTATACAGGCTAAACACTGAAGCTTTCTTT	CSVVYRLNTEAFF
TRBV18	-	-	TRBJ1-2	TGTGCCAGCTCACTTGCCAGGGAGGACTATGGCTACACCTTC	CASSLAREDYGYTF
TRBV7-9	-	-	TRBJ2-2	TGTGCCAGCAGCTTATCAGGGATAGCCGGGGAGCTGTTTTTT	CASSLSGIAGELFF
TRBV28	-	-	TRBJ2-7	TGTGCCAGCAGTTCCCCATCACTAGCACCCTACGAGCAGTACTTC	CASSSPSLAPYEQYF
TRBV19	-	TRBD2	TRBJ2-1	TGTGCCAGTACCGGTAGCGGGAGGGCGCAAGGGGATGAGCAGTTCTTC	CASTGSGRAQGDEQFF
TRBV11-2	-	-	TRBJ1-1	TGTGCCAGCAGCAGGGAGCTGAACACTGAAGCTTTCTTT	CASSRELNTEAFF
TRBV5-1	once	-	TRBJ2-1	TGCGCCAGCAGTTTTCCGGGAGATAGGCAGTTCTTC	CASSFPGDRQFF
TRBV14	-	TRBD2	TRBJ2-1	TGTGCCAGCAGCTGGACTAGCGGGAGTAAGTACAATGAGCAGTTCTTC	CASSWTSGSKYNEQFF
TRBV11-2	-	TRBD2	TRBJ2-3	TGTGCCAGCAGCTTAGGACTAGCGGTTCCTTCTAGCACAGATACGCAGTATTTT	CASSLGLAVPSSTDTQYF
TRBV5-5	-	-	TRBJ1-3	TGTGCCAGCAGCTTGTCTCTCGGAAACACCATATATTTT	CASSLSLGNTIYF
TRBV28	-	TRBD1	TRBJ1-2	TGTGCCAGCAGTTTATCGGGGACAGGGGGTTTTGGGGGCTACACCTTC	CASSLSGTGGFGGYTF
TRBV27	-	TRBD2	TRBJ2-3	TGTGCCAGCAACCCTCGATCAGCGGGGAAAAACACAGATACGCAGTATTTT	CASNPRSAGKNTDTQYF
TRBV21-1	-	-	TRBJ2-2	TGTGCCAGCAGCAAAGATGGGAGGGGCACCGGGGAGCTGTTTTTT	CASSKDGRGTGELFF
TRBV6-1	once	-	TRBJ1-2	TGTGCCAGCAGTGAGTTAGTAAGCAGAGGCTATGGCTACACCTTC	CASSELVSRGYGYTF
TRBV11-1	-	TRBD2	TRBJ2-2	TGTGCCAGCAGCTCTGGTGGGCGGGGGACCGGGGAGCTGTTTTTT	CASSSGGRGTGELFF
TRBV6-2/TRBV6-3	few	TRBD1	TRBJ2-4	TGTGCCAGCAGTTACTTGGGACAGAAAAACATTCAGTACTTC	CASSYLGQKNIQYF
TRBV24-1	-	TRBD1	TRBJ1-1	TGTGCCACCAGTGATGGGGACAGCAAAACTGAAGCTTTCTTT	CATSDGDSKTEAFF
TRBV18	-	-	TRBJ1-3	TGTGCCAGCTCACCCCAGGAACAGGGCTCTGGAAACACCATATATTTT	CASSPQEQGSGNTIYF
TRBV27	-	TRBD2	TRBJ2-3	TGTGCCAGCATGGGACTAGCGGTCACAGATACGCAGTATTTT	CASMGLAVTDTQYF